This T cell receptor (beta chain) emerged from a study of neoadjuvant anti-PD-1 for oral cavity cancer. Repertoires were generated with immunoSEQ multiplex PCR, while TCRdb's copy carries only in-frame clones and drops some. The sample lists around 8,000 clones; approximately 62% were seen once. Described time point: after neoadjuvant nivolumab, at surgical resection. Patients were newly diagnosed with stage II-IVA oral cavity squamous cell carcinoma without prior systemic or radiation treatment. This clone was observed a handful of times. Its target is not known. General study points: TCR analyses covered only a few patients per response group.

The CDR3 runs to 12 residues. The germline V gene encodes CDR1 SGHVS and CDR2 FNYEAQ. Trimming shortened V by 5 bases and J by 5 bases, and 8 bases separated the two germline ends. The specimen was PBMCs, collected after nivolumab (anti-PD-1) treatment. The chain uses TRBV7-6 and TRBJ2-3; D gene ambiguous. This TCR derives from a person aged 35 to 85 with oral cavity squamous cell carcinoma. Here the CDR3 DNA reads TGTGCCAGCAGCCCCTTGGGAGATACGCAGTATTTT. This encodes CASSPLGDTQYF.